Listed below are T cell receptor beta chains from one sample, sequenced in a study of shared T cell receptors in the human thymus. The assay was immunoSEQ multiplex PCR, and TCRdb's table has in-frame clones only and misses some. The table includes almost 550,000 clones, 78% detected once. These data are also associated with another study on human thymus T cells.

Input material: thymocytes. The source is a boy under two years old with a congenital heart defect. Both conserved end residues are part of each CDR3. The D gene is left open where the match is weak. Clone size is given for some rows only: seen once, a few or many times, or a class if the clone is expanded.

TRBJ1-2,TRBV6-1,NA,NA,CASLARSQRSYGYTF,TGTGCCAGCTTAGCAAGGTCACAAAGGTCCTATGGCTACACCTTC
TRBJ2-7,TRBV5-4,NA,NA,CASSLVNRSHSYEQYF,TGTGCCAGCAGCTTGGTCAACAGGTCACACTCCTACGAGCAGTACTTC
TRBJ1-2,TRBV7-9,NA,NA,CASSSSRGANYGYTF,TGTGCCAGCAGCTCCAGTAGGGGTGCGAACTATGGCTACACCTTC
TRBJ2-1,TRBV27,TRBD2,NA,CASSFIGTSEYNEQFF,TGTGCCAGCAGTTTTATCGGGACTAGCGAGTACAATGAGCAGTTCTTC
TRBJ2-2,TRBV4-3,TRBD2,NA,CASSQGSGRTRDTGELFF,TGCGCCAGCAGCCAAGGTAGCGGGAGGACTAGGGACACCGGGGAGCTGTTTTTT
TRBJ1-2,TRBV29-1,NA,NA,CSVPEYGYTF,TGCAGCGTTCCCGAGTATGGCTACACCTTC
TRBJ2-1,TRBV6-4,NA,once,CATKSRQFHNEQFF,TGTGCCACCAAGTCCCGACAGTTTCACAATGAGCAGTTCTTC
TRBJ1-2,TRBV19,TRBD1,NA,CASSTRQGGGYTF,TGTGCCAGTAGTACCCGACAGGGGGGCGGCTACACCTTC
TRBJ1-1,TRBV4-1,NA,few,CASSPRMGGWNTEAFF,TGCGCCAGCAGCCCCCGGATGGGGGGATGGAACACTGAAGCTTTCTTT
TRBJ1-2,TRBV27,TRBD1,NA,CASSLMRGRFYGYTF,TGTGCCAGCAGTTTGATGAGGGGGCGATTCTATGGCTACACCTTC
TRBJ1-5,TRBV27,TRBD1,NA,CASSPDRNTAPKAHNQPQHF,TGTGCCAGCAGCCCGGACAGGAACACGGCTCCTAAGGCGCACAATCAGCCCCAGCATTTT